This T cell receptor beta chain originates from a study of CD8+ T cells in alopecia areata (dated by TCRdb to the late 2010s). Regarding the complete study: Treated patients were enrolled in an open-label pilot trial of oral tofacitinib, 5 to 10 mg twice daily, for moderate-to-severe alopecia areata. TCRbeta CDR3 regions were amplified by immunoSEQ multiplex PCR using 35 Vbeta forward and 13 Jbeta reverse primers. Patients received tofacitinib for 6 to 18 months and were then followed off drug for 6 months to check for delayed response and recurrence. Patients on tofacitinib were biopsied at baseline and after 4 and 24 weeks of treatment, and several of the patients also had a later scalp biopsy. To study T cell clonal expansion in alopecia areata, the researchers applied high-throughput TCRbeta sequencing to both the C3H/HeJ mouse model and human patients. RNA was extracted with the PAXgene miRNA kit for fixed scalp, the miRNeasy kit for PBMCs, and the RNeasy kit for mouse skin. Human TCRbeta sequencing covered scalp tissue and sorted CD4+ and CD8+ peripheral blood T cells from patchy and totalis/universalis alopecia areata patients and healthy controls. In treated patients, disease severity was measured using the SALT score, which gives the percentage of scalp surface area affected. Clonality in the scalp was compared among normal scalp (n=4), patchy alopecia areata scalp (n=8), and alopecia totalis/universalis scalp (n=8).

The library was prepared using the immunoSEQ multiplex PCR assay. For TCR sequencing, RNA was extracted from every sample and reverse transcribed into cDNA to serve as template. First-strand cDNA was synthesized using SuperScript III with a 2:1 mix of oligo-dT and random hexamers. A synthetic immune receptor repertoire was used to gauge amplification bias, and whatever bias remained was removed computationally. Processing in the source paper ran as follows. After raw reads were preprocessed to remove errors, the CDR3 was defined following IMGT conventions as running from the conserved cysteine to phenylalanine. Clonality was calculated as 1 minus Shannon entropy normalized by log2 of the number of productive unique TCRs. Scalp TCRbeta sequences were cross-referenced with sorted blood CD4 and CD8 repertoires so that the CD4 or CD8 identity of scalp clones could be inferred. The source is immuneACCESS, and TCRdb retained only in-frame sequences with V and J called. Part of the clones is not carried over; for the studies checked, unresolved V genes explain less than half of this, and the remainder is unexplained. The V and J calls and clone size are taken from that table; D and trimming were inferred from the DNA. This sample gives 80,000 to 95,000 clones in total; roughly two fifths of them show up just once. About 17% of the sample lies in the top ten.

Study-wide findings and limitations: Unlike mouse skin, which is dominated by gammadelta T cells, normal human skin has resident alphabeta T cells that are also sequenced, and this complicates analysis of the scalp TCR repertoire. Many expanded lesional clones were found to persist in scalp and blood during tofacitinib treatment, and relapse after treatment cessation may be partly explained by this persistence. Lesional scalp, especially in alopecia totalis/universalis, showed higher clonality and more expanded CD8+ clones than normal scalp, suggesting antigenic drive. With tofacitinib, both scalp clonality and the number of expanded CD8+ clones among the top 100 scalp clones went down significantly. Because the treated cohort was small and included a single nonresponder, larger studies are needed to assess links between baseline CD8+ expansion and response. Shared TCR sequences between patients were less evident than in mice, which may be partly attributable to HLA diversity in the patient population.

This specimen's time point label, interpreted: roughly 24 weeks on oral tofacitinib. The sample's treatment or condition, from its label and the paper: oral pan-JAK inhibitor, 5-10 mg twice daily. Lesional scalp punch biopsies and peripheral blood were collected from alopecia areata patients. PBMCs were isolated by density centrifugation and stained for CD3, CD4 and CD8, after which CD4+ and CD8+ T cells were sorted on a FACSAria. Looking up the germline V gene yields CDR1 SGDLS and CDR2 YYNGEE. Cut back by 7 bases and 4 bases, the V and J ends lie 12 bases apart. The CDR3 starts with the cysteine, ends with the phenylalanine, and has 14 residues. Just the 42-base CDR3 DNA is kept, in frame starting at base 1. Comments on this clone: The specificity of this receptor is unknown. Base qualities are not at hand, and no much larger clone is one base apart.

The chain couples TRBV9 to TRBJ2-6; the D call could be TRBD1 or TRBD2, with each sharing 5 bases. This clonotype was obtained from a human donor with alopecia areata. The material sequenced was CD8+ T cells sorted from blood, taken at week 24, from a patient treated with tofacitinib. The base sequence is TGTGCCAGCGAGGGGAAGTTGGGGGCCAACGTCCTGACTTTC. Translated, this gives CASEGKLGANVLTF.